This T cell receptor (beta chain) is drawn from a study of shared clonotypes between healthy human individuals. The naive CD8 population came from CD45RO-negative cells selected for CCR7, without terminally differentiated effector memory CD45RA+ cells. This clone was counted a single time. Its cognate antigen is unknown. Study outcomes and limitations: Compared with clonotypes that all four donors shared, non-shared clonotypes had lower generation probabilities. Larger richness was generally estimated for naive than memory subsets. Blood alone was sampled, and tissue repertoires likely differ.

Germline loops: CDR1 MNHNS, CDR2 SASEGT. The CDR3 is made up of 17 amino acids. The ends lost 1 base at V and 5 bases at J; junction bases unmatched: 13. Profiled with immunoSEQ multiplex PCR; TCRdb holds only in-frame clones, not every one. The sample yields under 600,000 clones, 95% to 98% seen once. This clonotype was sampled from a man aged 25 to 45 in good health. The chain is built from TRBV6-1 and TRBJ2-7; TRBD2 aligns across 8 bases. Sequenced material: naive CD8+ T cells sorted from blood. The CDR3 spells CASSEEVMGTRADEQYF. In DNA form, the CDR3 reads TGTGCCAGCAGTGAAGAGGTGATGGGGACTAGGGCCGACGAGCAGTACTTC.